One and the same sample provided the 20 T cell receptor beta chains below, sequenced in a study of T cell responses to AZD1222 COVID-19 vaccine. Only in-frame clones appear in the TCRdb table, and some are missing; sequencing was by immunoSEQ multiplex PCR. Seen here are 95,000 to 150,000 clones, about nine tenths observed once, and the top ten hold about 1.2%. The source material was peripheral blood, sampled on day 0 of AZD1222 vaccination. The receptor set was obtained from an adult in good health.

The chain employs TRBV6-2 or TRBV6-3 and TRBJ2-5; D ambiguous. Trimming removed 4 bases at V and 4 bases at J, with 10 bases between. The germline V gene encodes CDR1 MNHEY and CDR2 SVGEGT. The length of the CDR3 is 13 residues. CDR3 sequence reads: CASSSPPVETQYF. The CDR3 nucleotides read TGTGCCAGCAGTTCCCCGCCGGTAGAGACCCAGTACTTC.

The chain uses TRBV6-5 and TRBJ1-2; D remains unclear. The CDR3 extends over 15 amino acids. The V end lost 5 bases, the J end lost 2 bases, and 15 bases lay between the germline ends. Germline V gives CDR1 MNHEY, CDR2 SVGAGI. Here the CDR3 reads CASSPGSTENYGYTF. CDR3 DNA: TGTGCCAGCAGTCCCGGATCTACTGAGAACTATGGCTACACCTTC.

The J gene is TRBJ2-1, the V gene TRBV2; 9 bases map to TRBD1. The CDR3 loop spans 14 amino acids. CDR1 and CDR2 (germline): SNHLY, FYNNEI. Losses at the gene ends were 6 bases for V and 0 bases for J; bases not matched to a gene: 0. In DNA, the CDR3 is TGTGCCAGCAGGGACAGGGGCTCCTACAATGAGCAGTTCTTC. The encoded protein is CASRDRGSYNEQFF.

CDR3 in amino acids: CASSYNSQGMGGYTF. The CDR3 DNA is TGTGCCAGCAGTTATAACTCCCAGGGGATGGGCGGCTACACCTTC. The chain links TRBV7-9 to TRBJ1-2, with D perhaps matching TRBD1 (6 bases). The ends were cut back, 6 bases at V and 8 bases at J, with 22 bases in the middle. The CDR3 spans 15 residues. CDR1 and CDR2 from the germline V gene are SEHNR and FQNEAQ (reference sequence). The entire variable domain, with the rest obtained from reference TRBV7-9 and TRBJ1-2, is as follows: DTGVSQNPRHKITKRGQNVTFRCDPISEHNRLYWYRQTLGQGPEFLTYFQNEAQLEKSRLLSDRFSAERPKGSFSTLEIQRTEQGDSAMYLCASSYNSQGMGGYTFGSGTRLTVV.

This chain uses TRBV19 with TRBJ2-2; D remains ambiguous. With 6 bases removed from V and 6 bases from J, the gap between germline ends came to 11 bases. Per the germline V gene, CDR1 is LNHDA and CDR2 is SQIVND (reference sequence). CDR3 length: 13 residues. The CDR3 DNA follows: TGTGCCAGTAGCAAGCCTGGGGCCGGGGAGCTGTTTTTT. Residues: CASSKPGAGELFF.

The gene calls are TRBV7-9 and TRBJ1-6; perhaps TRBD1 as D (5 bases). The V end lost 5 bases, the J end lost 9 bases, and 14 bases lay between the germline ends. CDR3 length: 14 residues. Germline CDR1 reads SEHNR; CDR2 reads FQNEAQ (reference sequence). CDR3: CASSAVVGGSPLHF. The CDR3 DNA follows: TGTGCCAGCAGCGCCGTTGTGGGGGGTTCACCCCTCCACTTT.

The chain is built from TRBV12-5 and TRBJ2-7, with TRBD1 matching 7 bases. The CDR3 sequence is 13 residues long. Unmatched junction bases numbered 2, after V lost 6 bases and J lost 0 bases. Germline loops: CDR1 LGHNT, CDR2 FRNRAP. The CDR3 loop is CASGHRGSYEQYF. Written as DNA, the CDR3 is TGTGCTAGTGGCCACAGGGGCTCCTACGAGCAGTACTTC.

The chain links TRBV30 to TRBJ1-2; tentative D call: TRBD1 (5 bases). Germline lookup yields CDR1 GTSNPN and CDR2 SVGIG (reference sequence). V was cut by 0 bases and J by 3 bases, with 11 bases left in between. CDR3 size: 14 residues. Written as DNA, the CDR3 is TGTGCCTGGAGTGTACCGGGGCAGGACTATGGCTACACCTTC. It translates to CAWSVPGQDYGYTF.

The chain has TRBV5-4 and TRBJ2-5, with TRBD1 identical over 9 bases. Germline loops: CDR1 SGHNT, CDR2 YYREEE (reference sequence). This CDR3 contains 14 residues. V shed 7 bases, J shed 5 bases, and the junction held 9 bases outside the gene matches. DNA of the CDR3: TGTGCCAGCGGTCGACAGGGGGTAAGGGAGACCCAGTACTTC. Residues: CASGRQGVRETQYF. Full variable domain (rest looked up from reference TRBV5-4 and TRBJ2-5): ETGVTQSPTHLIKTRGQQVTLRCSSQSGHNTVSWYQQALGQGPQFIFQYYREEENGRGNFPPRFSGLQFPNYSSELNVNALELDDSALYLCASGRQGVRETQYFGPGTRLLVL.

The rearrangement joins TRBV4-1 to TRBJ1-1; 9 bases are a match to TRBD1. The CDR3 has 14 residues. Per germline, CDR1 MGHRA and CDR2 YSYEKL. V shed 6 bases and J 5 bases; nucleotides not matched to a gene: 7. The CDR3: CASSGTGRVTEAFF. CDR3 DNA: TGCGCCAGCAGTGGGACAGGGAGGGTGACTGAAGCTTTCTTT.

The chain joins TRBV6-5 to TRBJ1-1, with a possible D match to TRBD1 (6 bases). The CDR3 has 14 residues. V was cut by 3 bases and J by 2 bases, with 10 bases left in between. Germline V gene lookup returns CDR1 MNHEY and CDR2 SVGAGI. CDR3 amino acids: CASSYTGPNTEAFF. For the CDR3, the DNA is TGTGCCAGCAGTTATACAGGGCCCAACACTGAAGCTTTCTTT.

This clone was seen just once. The chain has TRBV7-8 and TRBJ1-1; D call uncertain. Germline V CDR1 and CDR2: SGHVS, FQNEAQ. Trimming pared 1 base from V and 1 base from J, leaving 7 bases between. The CDR3 is made up of 14 amino acids. DNA for the CDR3: TGTGCCAGCAGCTTAGGTGGAGGGAACACTGAAGCTTTCTTT. Translated, it gives CASSLGGGNTEAFF.

The chain recombines TRBV12-5 with TRBJ1-5; D unclear. V was cut by 0 bases and J by 2 bases, with 14 bases left in between. The germline V gene encodes CDR1 LGHNT and CDR2 FRNRAP. This CDR3 has 17 amino acids. CDR3 sequence reads: CASGLVVGVGGNQPQHF. DNA of the CDR3: TGTGCTAGTGGTTTGGTAGTAGGCGTAGGTGGCAATCAGCCCCAGCATTTT.

The gene calls are TRBV29-1 and TRBJ2-7; 8 nucleotides line up with TRBD1. Trimming took 5 bases from V and 5 from J; bases not matched to a gene: 5. The CDR3 is 12 residues long. The germline V gene has CDR1 SQVTM and CDR2 ANQGSEA. CDR3 DNA: TGCAGCGTTAGGACAGGGAGCAACGAGCAGTACTTC. Its translation is CSVRTGSNEQYF.

The genes are TRBV27 and TRBJ1-1; D not certain. Trimming removed 3 bases from V and 5 bases from J, with 13 bases in between. The germline gives CDR1 MNHEY, CDR2 SMNVEV (reference sequence). The CDR3 extends over 14 amino acids. This chain's CDR3 is CASSLLGFGTEAFF. The CDR3 DNA reads as TGTGCCAGCAGTTTGCTTGGCTTTGGGACTGAAGCTTTCTTT.

The chain couples TRBV5-1 to TRBJ2-1; 8 nucleotides line up with TRBD2. Germline assignment: CDR1 SGHRS and CDR2 YFSETQ. The V and J ends lost 1 base and 0 bases, in that order; junction bases with no gene match: 9. The length of the CDR3 is 18 residues. The DNA for the CDR3 is TGCGCCAGCAGCTTGAGGAGCGGGGGACCGGACTCCTACAATGAGCAGTTCTTC. This gives the protein CASSLRSGGPDSYNEQFF.

The V call is TRBV18, the J call TRBJ2-5, with 11 bases aligning to TRBD1. This CDR3 contains 18 residues. The ends lost 2 bases at V and 5 bases at J; junction bases unmatched: 13. Germline assignment: CDR1 KGHSH and CDR2 LQKENI. The CDR3 is CASSPVRGRTGGFETQYF. The CDR3, as DNA: TGTGCCAGCTCACCAGTCAGAGGAAGGACAGGGGGCTTTGAGACCCAGTACTTC.

The rearrangement links TRBV14 to TRBJ2-7; 7 bases line up with TRBD1. The CDR3 length is 16 residues. V lost 0 bases and J lost 9; bases outside the gene matches: 14. CDR1 is SGHDN, CDR2 FVKESK, per germline. CDR3 protein: CASSQEGYRGPMGQYF. The DNA for the CDR3 is TGTGCCAGCAGCCAAGAAGGCTACAGGGGACCCATGGGGCAGTACTTC. Together with reference TRBV14 and TRBJ2-7, the CDR3 gives the full variable domain: EAGVTQFPSHSVIEKGQTVTLRCDPISGHDNLYWYRRVMGKEIKFLLHFVKESKQDESGMPNNRFLAERTGGTYSTLKVQPAELEDSGVYFCASSQEGYRGPMGQYFGPGTRLTVT.

Only one count was recorded for this clone. The CDR3 spells CASSQDRARGTKNIQYF. In DNA, the CDR3 is TGCGCCAGCAGCCAAGATAGAGCCAGGGGAACCAAAAACATTCAGTACTTC. The rearrangement links TRBV4-3 to TRBJ2-4, with a possible D match to TRBD1 (6 bases). In germline, CDR1 is LGHNA, CDR2 YSLEER. V was pared by 0 bases and J by 2 bases, with 14 bases between. CDR3 size: 17 residues.

The chain employs TRBV7-9 and TRBJ2-7; perhaps TRBD2 as D (5 bases). The germline V gene encodes CDR1 SEHNR and CDR2 FQNEAQ (reference sequence). Trimming shortened V by 5 bases and J by 6 bases, and 14 bases separated the two germline ends. The CDR3 sequence is 13 residues long. Here the CDR3 reads CASSPSLGSEQYF. Written as DNA, the CDR3 is TGTGCCAGCAGCCCTAGCCTGGGTAGCGAGCAGTACTTC.